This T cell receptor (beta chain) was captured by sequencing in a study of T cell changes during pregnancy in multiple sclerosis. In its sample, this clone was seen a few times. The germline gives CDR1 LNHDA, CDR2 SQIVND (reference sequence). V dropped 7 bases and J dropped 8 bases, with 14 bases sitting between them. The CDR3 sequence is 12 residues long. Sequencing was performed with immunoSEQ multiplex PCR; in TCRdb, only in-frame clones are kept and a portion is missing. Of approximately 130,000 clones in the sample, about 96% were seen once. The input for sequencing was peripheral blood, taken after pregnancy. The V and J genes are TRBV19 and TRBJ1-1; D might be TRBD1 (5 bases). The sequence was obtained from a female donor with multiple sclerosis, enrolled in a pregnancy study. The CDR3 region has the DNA TGTGCCAGTACGGTGGGGGGGGGAGAAGCTTTCTTT. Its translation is CASTVGGGEAFF.